This entry lists 28 T cell receptor beta chains sequenced from one sample in a study of OX40 agonist ivuxolimab in advanced cancers. Measured with immunoSEQ multiplex PCR; TCRdb has only the in-frame clones, and not every one. The table lists 55,000 to 80,000 clones, more than 70% of them singletons. The sequenced sample was CD4+ or CD8+ T cells sorted from blood, obtained in a trial of the OX40 agonist ivuxolimab. These receptors originate from an adult with an advanced solid tumor such as melanoma, head and neck, liver or kidney cancer.

The J gene is TRBJ1-2, the V gene TRBV11-2, with a possible D match to TRBD1 (5 bases). Germline V lookup: CDR1 SGHAT, CDR2 FQNNGV. Trimming left V 1 base short and J 2 bases short, with 8 bases between. There are 14 residues in the CDR3. The CDR3 sequence is CASSLVNRNYGYTF. As DNA, the CDR3 is TGTGCCAGCAGCTTAGTAAACAGGAACTATGGCTACACCTTC.

This rearrangement joins TRBV19 to TRBJ2-5; either TRBD1 or TRBD2 may fit D (6 bases each). TRBJ2-7 explains the end of the DNA better; the J call may be wrong. The germline gives CDR1 LNHDA, CDR2 SQIVND (reference sequence). This CDR3 is 13 amino acids long. The CDR3 bases are TGTGCCAGTAGCTCCGAGGGGGGTTACGAGCAGTACTTC. It is translated as CASSSEGGYEQYF.

This clone was seen a single time. The chain employs TRBV7-2 and TRBJ2-5; the D gene is possibly TRBD2 (6 bases). The CDR3 length is 15 residues. Germline V gives CDR1 SGHTA, CDR2 FQGNSA. Trimming removed 1 base at V and 5 bases at J, with 14 bases between. CDR3 protein: CASSLVSRGTETQYF. The CDR3 DNA follows: TGTGCCAGCAGCTTAGTGTCGCGGGGTACGGAGACCCAGTACTTC.

V and J are TRBV27 and TRBJ1-5, with 8 bases matching TRBD1. V gave up 6 bases and J gave up 3 bases; unmatched junction bases: 16. The CDR3 sequence is 18 residues long. The germline CDR1 and CDR2 sequences are MNHEY and SMNVEV (reference sequence). The CDR3 region is CASSFTSSDRVTNQPQHF. The CDR3 DNA follows: TGTGCCAGCAGCTTCACCTCTTCGGACAGGGTGACCAATCAGCCCCAGCATTTT.

This chain connects TRBV2 to TRBJ2-7; perhaps D is TRBD1 or TRBD2 (5 bases each). Deletions cut 8 bases from V and 7 bases from J, with 21 bases between. The V gene's germline CDR1 is SNHLY and CDR2 FYNNEI. The CDR3 covers 14 residues. CDR3 DNA sequence: TGTGCCAGCGAGGGACCTCCCATTCGCGGAGAGCAGTACTTC. It codes for CASEGPPIRGEQYF.

The rearrangement links TRBV9 to TRBJ2-3; D is undetermined. V lost 0 bases and J 2 bases, leaving 7 bases between the germline ends. Germline V gives CDR1 SGDLS, CDR2 YYNGEE. CDR3 length: 14 amino acids. The DNA of the CDR3 is TGTGCCAGCAGCGTAGCCCCCGTCACAGATACGCAGTATTTT. The encoded protein is CASSVAPVTDTQYF.

This chain connects TRBV27 to TRBJ1-3, with a tentative D call TRBD1 (5 bases). CDR1 MNHEY and CDR2 SMNVEV come from the germline V gene (reference sequence). The CDR3 consists of 16 residues. V was clipped by 5 bases and J by 0 bases, with 14 bases between them. CDR3 amino acids: CASSQTTASSGNTIYF. The CDR3 DNA is TGTGCCAGCAGTCAAACGACAGCGAGCTCTGGAAACACCATATATTTT.

The chain recombines TRBV13 with TRBJ2-3; D unclear. The germline CDR1 and CDR2 sequences are PRHDT and FYEKMQ (reference sequence). V lost 2 bases, J lost 8 bases, and 20 bases lay in between. This CDR3 has 16 residues. The CDR3 DNA reads as TGTGCCAGCAGCTTATTTCGCGCGGTGAATTTGGGTACGCAGTATTTT. Amino acid sequence: CASSLFRAVNLGTQYF.

The V gene is TRBV5-1, the J gene TRBJ2-5, with TRBD2 matching over 10 bases. The germline CDR1 and CDR2 sequences are SGHRS and YFSETQ. V lost 4 bases and J lost 3; bases outside the gene matches: 6. This CDR3 has 15 amino acids. CDR3: CASSPGLAWKETQYF. CDR3 bases: TGCGCCAGCAGCCCGGGACTAGCGTGGAAAGAGACCCAGTACTTC.

The chain recombines TRBV6-6 with TRBJ2-1; 9 positions match TRBD2. CDR3 length equals 16 residues. Germline lookup yields CDR1 MNHNY and CDR2 SVGAGI (reference sequence). J was trimmed by 2 bases and V by 2 bases; bases with no gene match: 4. Here the CDR3 reads CASSYEAGGAYNEQFF. CDR3 coding DNA: TGTGCCAGCAGTTACGAAGCGGGAGGCGCCTACAATGAGCAGTTCTTC.

V is TRBV5-4 and J is TRBJ2-1; TRBD2 might be the D (7 bases). CDR1 and CDR2 (germline): SGHNT, YYREEE (reference sequence). V lost 4 bases and J lost 9, with 20 bases in between. The CDR3 loop spans 15 amino acids. CDR3 bases: TGTGCCAGCAGCAGGGACACTAGCTCGGGGGGTGAGCAGTTCTTC. Protein: CASSRDTSSGGEQFF.

The V call is TRBV6-6, the J call TRBJ2-5; weak D call: TRBD2 (6 bases). Deletions cut 6 bases from V and 5 bases from J, with 16 bases between. Germline V gives CDR1 MNHNY, CDR2 SVGAGI (reference sequence). The CDR3 contains 14 residues. The DNA of the CDR3 is TGTGCCAGCAGCCTACCGGGGACTCCGGAGACCCAGTACTTC. It yields the protein CASSLPGTPETQYF.

The chain uses TRBV9 and TRBJ1-2, with 7 bases aligning to TRBD1. With 3 bases clipped from V and 4 bases from J, the junction kept 9 bases outside the gene matches. CDR1 is SGDLS and CDR2 is YYNGEE in the germline V gene. This CDR3 is 15 amino acids long. CDR3 coding DNA: TGTGCCAGCAGCGCTGGCACAGGGGTGATCTATGGCTACACCTTC. This encodes CASSAGTGVIYGYTF. Full variable domain (missing parts from reference TRBV9 and TRBJ1-2): DSGVTQTPKHLITATGQRVTLRCSPRSGDLSVYWYQQSLDQGLQFLIQYYNGEERAKGNILERFSAQQFPDLHSELNLSSLELGDSALYFCASSAGTGVIYGYTFGSGTRLTVV.

The gene calls are TRBV19 and TRBJ2-3, with D unresolved. Trimming stripped 1 base from V and 2 bases from J, with 10 bases between. The CDR3 contains 15 residues. The germline CDR1 and CDR2 sequences are LNHDA and SQIVND (reference sequence). This CDR3 reads CASSIVEGPTDTQYF. In nucleotides, the CDR3 is TGTGCCAGTAGTATAGTAGAAGGGCCCACAGATACGCAGTATTTT.

Written as DNA, the CDR3 is TGCGCCAGCAGCTTGGGGGGGTCTAACAATCAGCCCCAGCATTTT. Encoded protein: CASSLGGSNNQPQHF. The chain couples TRBV5-1 to TRBJ1-5; maybe TRBD1 (5 bases). CDR1 SGHRS and CDR2 YFSETQ come from the germline V gene. V was pared by 0 bases and J by 3 bases, with 10 bases between. The CDR3 is made up of 15 amino acids.

V gene TRBV6-5 combines with J gene TRBJ1-4, with 7 positions matching TRBD1. The trim removed 10 bases at V and 4 bases at J, leaving 6 bases unmatched. CDR3 size: 13 residues. Germline V gene sequence: CDR1 MNHEY, CDR2 SVGAGI. The CDR3 sequence: CATKGALNEKLFF. CDR3 DNA: TGTGCCACAAAGGGGGCCCTTAATGAAAAACTGTTTTTT.

The chain carries TRBV5-4 and TRBJ2-7; 9 positions agree with TRBD1. Trimming at V came to 3 bases and at J to 5 bases, leaving 9 bases not matched to a gene. Germline V CDR1 and CDR2: SGHNT, YYREEE (reference sequence). This CDR3 has 15 amino acids. CDR3 amino acids: CASSYGNRGLDEQYF. DNA for the CDR3: TGTGCCAGCAGCTACGGGAACAGGGGGCTCGACGAGCAGTACTTC.

V usage is TRBV5-1 and J usage is TRBJ2-1; D might be TRBD2 (5 bases). From germline, CDR1 is SGHRS and CDR2 YFSETQ. This CDR3 contains 14 residues. V was cut by 3 bases and J by 4 bases, with 11 bases left in between. CDR3 sequence (DNA): TGCGCCAGCAGCTCCCCGGGATCTTACAATGAGCAGTTCTTC. Amino acid sequence: CASSSPGSYNEQFF.

J is TRBJ2-3 and V is TRBV11-3; D remains ambiguous. This CDR3 comprises 16 residues. The V end was cut by 1 base, the J end by 0 bases, with 11 bases between. Per germline, CDR1 SGHNT and CDR2 YENEEA. CDR3 sequence: CASSLVVSASTDTQYF. CDR3 in DNA: TGTGCCAGCAGCTTAGTAGTAAGCGCTAGCACAGATACGCAGTATTTT.

V gene TRBV27 combines with J gene TRBJ2-7; 7 bases agree with TRBD1. Germline assignment: CDR1 MNHEY and CDR2 SMNVEV (reference sequence). V trimming: 6 bases; J trimming: 1 base; junction bases outside the gene matches: 3. The CDR3 is 13 amino acids. The CDR3 region has the DNA TGTGCCAGCAGGCAGGGGGAGTCCTACGAGCAGTACTTC. It encodes CASRQGESYEQYF.

The chain joins TRBV11-3 to TRBJ2-1; D is tentatively TRBD1 or TRBD2 (5 bases each). CDR1 is SGHNT, CDR2 YENEEA, per germline. The CDR3 consists of 13 residues. Trimming took 7 bases from V and 6 from J, leaving 13 bases between them. The CDR3 nucleotides read TGTGCCAGCAACCGAGGGACGACCAATGAGCAGTTCTTC. It yields the protein CASNRGTTNEQFF.

V usage is TRBV11-3 and J usage is TRBJ1-1, with D possibly being TRBD1 (6 bases). This CDR3 has 16 amino acids. Deletions cut 6 bases from V and 1 base from J, with 18 bases between. Germline lookup yields CDR1 SGHNT and CDR2 YENEEA. The DNA for the CDR3 is TGTGCCAGCAGGAAGGGGACACTCCAGAGGAACACTGAAGCTTTCTTT. As protein: CASRKGTLQRNTEAFF.

This rearrangement joins TRBV7-2 to TRBJ2-7, with 7 positions matching TRBD2. The CDR3 has 16 amino acids. Trimming cost V 0 bases and J 4 bases; bases outside gene matches: 9. Germline assignment: CDR1 SGHTA and CDR2 FQGNSA. The CDR3 bases are TGTGCCAGCAGCTTAGCGTCTAGCGGTCGTCTGTACGAGCAGTACTTC. Translating it yields CASSLASSGRLYEQYF.

This clone was counted once. V gene TRBV6-1 combines with J gene TRBJ1-5; D unresolved. The CDR3 covers 13 residues. V was clipped by 5 bases and J by 3 bases, with 8 bases between them. CDR1 and CDR2 (germline): MNHNS, SASEGT. CDR3 bases: TGTGCCAGCAGTCAGGTTAACAATCAGCCCCAGCATTTT. Translating gives CASSQVNNQPQHF.

V gene TRBV7-9 combines with J gene TRBJ1-1; D possibly corresponds to TRBD1 (5 bases). Germline CDR1 and CDR2: SEHNR and FQNEAQ (reference sequence). The CDR3 consists of 18 residues. V was pared by 4 bases and J by 1 base, with 22 bases between. This CDR3 is CASSYRMTPGPKNTEAFF. The CDR3 bases are TGTGCCAGCAGCTACAGAATGACACCGGGACCGAAGAACACTGAAGCTTTCTTT.

A note on this clone: The same CDR3 arises from other DNA sequences in this sample as well. This chain joins TRBV7-9 and TRBJ2-5; 10 bases align to TRBD1. Trimming at V came to 5 bases and at J to 5 bases, leaving 5 bases not matched to a gene. The germline V gene encodes CDR1 SEHNR and CDR2 FQNEAQ (reference sequence). This CDR3 contains 14 residues. CDR3 in DNA: TGTGCCAGCAGCCAGGGACAGGGGAAGGAGACCCAGTACTTC. Amino acids: CASSQGQGKETQYF.

The rearrangement uses TRBV29-1 and TRBJ2-1, with TRBD2 matching over 13 bases. The junction had 12 bases not matched to a gene; V was cut back by 8 bases and J by 8 bases. Germline CDR1 SQVTM, CDR2 ANQGSEA. This CDR3 has 15 residues. CDR3 amino acids: CSLIVGLAGKDEQFF. The CDR3 bases are TGCAGCTTGATCGTGGGACTAGCGGGAAAGGATGAGCAGTTCTTC.

The rearrangement links TRBV5-1 to TRBJ2-2; D is undetermined. The CDR3 extends over 16 amino acids. CDR1 is SGHRS, CDR2 YFSETQ, per germline. Trimming removed 0 bases from V and 0 bases from J, with 9 bases in between. CDR3 residues: CASSLEGDSNTGELFF. CDR3 DNA sequence: TGCGCCAGCAGCTTGGAGGGTGATTCGAACACCGGGGAGCTGTTTTTT. Full variable domain (rest looked up from reference TRBV5-1 and TRBJ2-2): KAGVTQTPRYLIKTRGQQVTLSCSPISGHRSVSWYQQTPGQGLQFLFEYFSETQRNKGNFPGRFSGRQFSNSRSEMNVSTLELGDSALYLCASSLEGDSNTGELFFGEGSRLTVL.